The entry below describes one T cell receptor (beta chain). These data come from a study of T cell responses to AZD1222 COVID-19 vaccine. The CDR3 sequence is 14 residues long. Trimming pared 1 base from V and 8 bases from J, leaving 14 bases between. Germline assignment: CDR1 LGHDT and CDR2 YNNKEL (reference sequence). The method was immunoSEQ multiplex PCR; TCRdb's version includes in-frame clones alone and lacks a portion of them. Of approximately 260,000 clones listed, more than 80% were seen once; the top ten hold roughly 0.6%. This sequence joins TRBV3-1 (or the pseudogene TRBV3-2) and TRBJ1-2, with D maybe TRBD1 (5 bases). Sequenced here: peripheral blood, sampled on day 0 of AZD1222 vaccination. The receptor was derived from an adult in good health. For the CDR3, the DNA is TGTGCCAGCAGCCAAGGGGACCGGGCCGGGGGCTACACCTTC. Translated, it gives CASSQGDRAGGYTF.